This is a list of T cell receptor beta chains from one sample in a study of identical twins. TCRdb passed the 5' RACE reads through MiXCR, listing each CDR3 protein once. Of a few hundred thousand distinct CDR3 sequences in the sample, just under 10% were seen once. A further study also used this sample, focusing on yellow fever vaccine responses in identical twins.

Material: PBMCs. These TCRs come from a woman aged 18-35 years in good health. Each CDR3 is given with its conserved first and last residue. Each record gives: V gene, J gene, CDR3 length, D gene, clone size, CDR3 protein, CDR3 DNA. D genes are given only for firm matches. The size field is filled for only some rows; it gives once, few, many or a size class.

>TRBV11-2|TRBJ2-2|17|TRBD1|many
CASSALRNRGNTGELFF
TGTGCCAGCAGCGCCCTACGTAACAGGGGGAACACCGGGGAGCTGTTTTTT
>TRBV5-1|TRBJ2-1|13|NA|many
CASSLDRANEQFF
TGTGCCAGCAGTTTGGACAGAGCCAATGAGCAGTTCTTC
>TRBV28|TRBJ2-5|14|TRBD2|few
CASSLRTSGRAQYF
TGTGCCAGCAGCTTAAGGACTAGCGGGAGGGCCCAGTACTTC
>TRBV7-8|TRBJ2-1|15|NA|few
CASTPRRGSYNEQFF
TGTGCCAGCACCCCTCGGCGGGGCTCCTACAATGAGCAGTTCTTC
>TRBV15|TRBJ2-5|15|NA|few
CATSRERARTETQYF
TGTGCCACCAGCAGAGAGAGGGCTAGAACAGAGACCCAGTACTTC
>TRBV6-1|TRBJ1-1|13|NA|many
CASSATGEAEAFF
TGTGCCAGCAGTGCGACAGGAGAGGCTGAAGCTTTCTTT
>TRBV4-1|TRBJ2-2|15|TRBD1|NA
CASSRDSANTGELFF
TGCGCCAGCAGCCGGGACAGTGCGAACACCGGGGAGCTGTTTTTT
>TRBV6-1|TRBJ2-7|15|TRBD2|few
CASTTKTSPSAEQYF
TGTGCCAGCACCACGAAGACTAGCCCCTCCGCCGAGCAGTACTTC
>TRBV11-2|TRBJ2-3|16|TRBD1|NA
CASSLGDRPSTDTQYF
TGTGCCAGCAGCTTAGGGGACAGACCTAGCACAGATACGCAGTATTTT
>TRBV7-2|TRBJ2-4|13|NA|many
CASSSSRGGIQYF
TGTGCCAGCAGCAGCAGCAGGGGAGGCATTCAGTACTTC
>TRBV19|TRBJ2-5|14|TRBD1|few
CATTSGTGAETQYF
TGTGCCACCACCTCCGGGACAGGGGCCGAGACCCAGTACTTC
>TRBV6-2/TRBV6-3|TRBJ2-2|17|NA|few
CASSYSWEPLNTGELFF
TGTGCCAGCAGTTACTCGTGGGAGCCCTTGAACACCGGGGAGCTGTTTTTT
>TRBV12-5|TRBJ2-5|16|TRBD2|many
CASGTSMGLAKETQYF
TGTGCTAGTGGTACATCTATGGGACTAGCTAAAGAGACCCAGTACTTC
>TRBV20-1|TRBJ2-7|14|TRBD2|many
CSGITGGRTYEQYF
TGCAGTGGGATAACGGGGGGGCGTACCTACGAGCAGTACTTC
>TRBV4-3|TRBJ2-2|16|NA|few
CASSQSLGANTGELFF
TGCGCCAGCAGCCAGAGTTTGGGGGCAAACACCGGGGAGCTGTTTTTT
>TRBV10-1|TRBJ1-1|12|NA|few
CASSDTTYGAFF
TGCGCCAGCAGTGACACTACTTACGGGGCTTTCTTT
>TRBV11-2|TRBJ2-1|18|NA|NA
CASSLNRAPLSSYNEQFF
TGTGCCAGCAGCTTAAACAGGGCCCCTTTGAGCTCCTACAATGAGCAGTTCTTC
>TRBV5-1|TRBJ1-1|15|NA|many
CASSLVASLEAEAFF
TGCGCCAGCAGCCTGGTTGCCTCCCTGGAGGCTGAAGCTTTCTTT
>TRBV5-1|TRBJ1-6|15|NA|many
CASSLTQGYNSPLHF
TGCGCCAGCAGCTTGACACAGGGTTATAATTCACCCCTCCACTTT
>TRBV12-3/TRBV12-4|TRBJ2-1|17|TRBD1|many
CASRKITGGASYNEQFF
TGTGCCAGCAGAAAAATAACAGGGGGCGCCTCCTACAATGAGCAGTTCTTC
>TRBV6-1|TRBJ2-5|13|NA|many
CASCVSLAETQYF
TGTGCCAGCTGTGTAAGCCTGGCAGAGACCCAGTACTTC
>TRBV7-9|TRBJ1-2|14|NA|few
CASSFPGAGYGYTF
TGTGCCAGCAGCTTTCCGGGGGCAGGGTATGGCTACACCTTC
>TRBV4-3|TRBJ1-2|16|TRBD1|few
CASSQMRTGGLYGYTF
TGCGCCAGCAGCCAAATGAGGACAGGGGGCCTCTATGGCTACACCTTC
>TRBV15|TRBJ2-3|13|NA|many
CATAEGSTDTQYF
TGTGCCACCGCTGAGGGTAGCACAGATACGCAGTATTTT
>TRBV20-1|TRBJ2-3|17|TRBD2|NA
CSARDPLAGISTDTQYF
TGCAGTGCTAGAGATCCATTAGCGGGAATTAGCACAGATACGCAGTATTTT
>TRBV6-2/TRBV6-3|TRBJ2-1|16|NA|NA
CASSGLVPPLHNEQFF
TGTGCCAGCTCGGGGTTAGTGCCCCCCCTTCACAATGAGCAGTTCTTC
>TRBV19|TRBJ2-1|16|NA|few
CASSMGPDRPYNEQFF
TGTGCCAGTAGTATGGGGCCAGACCGTCCCTACAATGAGCAGTTCTTC
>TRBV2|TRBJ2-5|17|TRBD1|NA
CASSDQGPGYRDRVSTW
TGTGCCAGCAGTGATCAGGGCCCGGGGTATCGGGACAGGGTCTCCACGTGG
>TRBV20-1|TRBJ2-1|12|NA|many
CSARDLENEQFF
TGCAGTGCTAGAGATCTGGAGAATGAGCAGTTCTTC
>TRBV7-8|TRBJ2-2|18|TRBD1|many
CASSSGQGARWSTGELFF
TGTGCCAGCAGCTCGGGACAGGGGGCGCGGTGGTCCACCGGGGAGCTGTTTTTT
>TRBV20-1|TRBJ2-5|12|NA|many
CSAPREAGSQYF
TGCAGTGCACCCCGCGAGGCAGGGTCCCAGTACTTC
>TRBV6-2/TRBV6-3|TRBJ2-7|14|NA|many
CASSLQRNSYEQYF
TGTGCCAGCAGTTTACAGCGGAACTCCTACGAGCAGTACTTC
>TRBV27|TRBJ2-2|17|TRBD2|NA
CASSSVVLAGYTGELFF
TGTGCCAGCAGTTCCGTAGTGCTAGCGGGGTACACCGGGGAGCTGTTTTTT
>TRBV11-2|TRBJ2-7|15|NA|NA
CASSLFGGSGYEQYF
TGTGCCAGCAGCTTGTTTGGGGGTTCGGGCTACGAGCAGTACTTC
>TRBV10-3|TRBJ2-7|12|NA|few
CAIITGSGEQYF
TGTGCCATCATTACCGGATCGGGGGAGCAGTACTTC
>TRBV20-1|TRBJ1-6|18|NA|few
CSARTTRAATSYNSPLHF
TGCAGTGCTAGAACAACCAGAGCGGCGACCTCGTATAATTCACCCCTCCACTTT
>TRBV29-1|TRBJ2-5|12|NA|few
CSVGGDAGGQYF
TGCAGCGTTGGAGGGGATGCCGGGGGCCAGTACTTC
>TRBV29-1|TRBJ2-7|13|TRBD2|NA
CSVGGDESYEQYF
TGCAGCGTCGGGGGGGACGAGTCCTACGAGCAGTACTTC
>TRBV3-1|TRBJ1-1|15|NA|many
CASSQVLVGGTEAFF
TGTGCCAGCAGCCAAGTGCTAGTAGGGGGAACTGAAGCTTTCTTT
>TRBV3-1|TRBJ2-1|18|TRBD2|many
CASSQGLAGENSYNEQFF
TGTGCCAGCAGCCAAGGACTAGCGGGGGAAAACTCCTACAATGAGCAGTTCTTC
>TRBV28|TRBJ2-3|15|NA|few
CASSLSADPTDTQYF
TGTGCCAGCAGTTTATCGGCAGACCCCACAGATACGCAGTATTTT
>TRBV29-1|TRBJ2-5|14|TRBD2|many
CSVRLAGGQETQYF
TGCAGCGTCCGGCTAGCGGGAGGTCAAGAGACCCAGTACTTC
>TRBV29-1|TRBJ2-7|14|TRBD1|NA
CSVLEGQGAYEQYF
TGCAGCGTTTTAGAGGGACAGGGGGCCTACGAGCAGTACTTC
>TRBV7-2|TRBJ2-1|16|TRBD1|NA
CASSPLSGTENNEQFF
TGTGCCAGCAGCCCACTTTCCGGGACAGAAAACAATGAGCAGTTCTTC
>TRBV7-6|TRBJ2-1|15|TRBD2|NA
CASSLAMLAGGEQFF
TGTGCCAGCAGCTTAGCGATGCTAGCGGGAGGTGAGCAGTTCTTC
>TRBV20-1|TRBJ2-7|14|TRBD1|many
CSAIRDRVLYEQYF
TGCAGTGCTATCCGGGACAGGGTCCTCTACGAGCAGTACTTC
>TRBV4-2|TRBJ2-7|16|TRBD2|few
CASSPEVEAGIREQYF
TGTGCCAGCAGCCCAGAAGTGGAAGCGGGGATAAGGGAGCAGTACTTC
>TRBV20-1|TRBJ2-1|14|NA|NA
CSALERAFYNEQFF
TGCAGTGCCTTGGAGAGGGCCTTCTACAATGAGCAGTTCTTC
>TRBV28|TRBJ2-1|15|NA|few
CASATIRDQSPLGFF
TGTGCCAGCGCTACGATCCGGGACCAGTCGCCTCTTGGGTTCTTC
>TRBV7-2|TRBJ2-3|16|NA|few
CASSLKAGLSTDTQYF
TGTGCCAGCAGCTTAAAAGCGGGCCTTAGCACAGATACGCAGTATTTT
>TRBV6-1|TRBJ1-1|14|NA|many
CASSPNLQGSEAFF
TGTGCCAGCAGCCCGAACCTACAGGGATCTGAAGCTTTCTTT
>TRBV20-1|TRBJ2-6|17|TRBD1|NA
CSASTGTEPTGANVLTF
TGCAGTGCTAGTACCGGGACAGAGCCAACGGGGGCCAACGTCCTGACTTTC
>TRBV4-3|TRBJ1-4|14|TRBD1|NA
CASSRGQGGEKLFF
TGCGCCAGCAGCCGAGGACAGGGTGGGGAAAAACTGTTTTTT
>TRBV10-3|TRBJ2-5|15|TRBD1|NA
CAISNPDRWKETQYF
TGTGCCATCAGTAACCCGGACAGGTGGAAAGAGACCCAGTACTTC
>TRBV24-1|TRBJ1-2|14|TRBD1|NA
CATSEGGRGYGYTF
TGTGCCACCAGTGAAGGTGGCAGGGGGTATGGCTACACCTTC